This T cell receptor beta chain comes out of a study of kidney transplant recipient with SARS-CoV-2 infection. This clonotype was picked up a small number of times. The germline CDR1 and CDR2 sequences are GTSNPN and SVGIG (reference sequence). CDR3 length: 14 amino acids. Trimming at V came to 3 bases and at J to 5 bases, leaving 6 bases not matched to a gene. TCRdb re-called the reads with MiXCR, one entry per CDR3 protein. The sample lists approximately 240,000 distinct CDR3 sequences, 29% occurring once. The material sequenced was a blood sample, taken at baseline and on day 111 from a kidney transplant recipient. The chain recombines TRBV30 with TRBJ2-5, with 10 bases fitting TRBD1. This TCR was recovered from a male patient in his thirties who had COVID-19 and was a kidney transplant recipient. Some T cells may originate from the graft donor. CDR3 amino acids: CAWSPDRGQETQYF. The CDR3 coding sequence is TGTGCCTGGAGCCCAGACAGGGGGCAGGAGACCCAGTACTTC.